Shown below are 20 T cell receptor beta chains from a single sample sequenced in a study of blood T cell repertoires in COVID-19. TCRdb's table, derived via immunoSEQ multiplex PCR, lists solely in-frame clones and lacks some. The sample has around 130,000 clones, around nine tenths seen once; the top ten hold approximately 2.2%. Sequencing was done on a sample of PBMCs or T cells enriched from blood (not recorded which). The receptors come from a woman aged 45-65 years who had recovered from COVID-19.

The chain links TRBV2 to TRBJ2-6; 9 nucleotides agree with TRBD1. From germline, CDR1 is SNHLY and CDR2 FYNNEI. There are 17 residues in the CDR3. The junction had 6 bases not matched to a gene; V was cut back by 6 bases and J by 0 bases. Here the CDR3 reads CASRPGQGYSGANVLTF. The CDR3 DNA follows: TGTGCCAGCAGGCCGGGACAGGGATACTCTGGGGCCAACGTCCTGACTTTC. Full variable domain (missing parts from reference TRBV2 and TRBJ2-6): EPEVTQTPSHQVTQMGQEVILRCVPISNHLYFYWYRQILGQKVEFLVSFYNNEISEKSEIFDDQFSVERPDGSNFTLKIRSTKLEDSAMYFCASRPGQGYSGANVLTFGAGSRLTVL.

The V and J genes are TRBV2 and TRBJ1-3, with 7 bases that match TRBD1. Germline V gene sequence: CDR1 SNHLY, CDR2 FYNNEI. V shed 6 bases, J shed 4 bases, and the junction held 9 bases outside the gene matches. The CDR3 runs to 15 residues. The CDR3 DNA is TGTGCCAGCAGCCCCAGGGGGGATGGCGGAAACACCATATATTTT. The encoded protein is CASSPRGDGGNTIYF.

The chain has TRBV9 and TRBJ1-4, with 10 bases that match TRBD1. The CDR3 has 13 residues. V lost 4 bases to trimming and J lost 11 bases; unmatched junction nucleotides: 5. In germline, CDR1 is SGDLS, CDR2 YYNGEE. CDR3 region: CASSPGTGEKLFF. The CDR3 DNA reads TGTGCCAGCAGCCCCGGGACAGGGGAGAAACTGTTTTTT.

The rearrangement joins TRBV5-1 to TRBJ1-1; D uncertain. Germline CDR1 is SGHRS and CDR2 is YFSETQ. The CDR3 has 15 residues. Trimming left V 0 bases short and J 4 bases short, with 13 bases between. The CDR3 nucleotides read TGCGCCAGCAGCTTGGCCGAGCGTGGTAGCACTGAAGCTTTCTTT. Translation gives CASSLAERGSTEAFF. Drawing the rest from reference TRBV5-1 and TRBJ1-1, the complete variable domain is KAGVTQTPRYLIKTRGQQVTLSCSPISGHRSVSWYQQTPGQGLQFLFEYFSETQRNKGNFPGRFSGRQFSNSRSEMNVSTLELGDSALYLCASSLAERGSTEAFFGQGTRLTVV.

The chain is built from TRBV6-5 and TRBJ1-4, with D possibly being TRBD1 (6 bases). This CDR3 has 15 amino acids. Germline CDR1 MNHEY, CDR2 SVGAGI. V lost 5 bases and J lost 3, with 13 bases in between. The CDR3 region is CASSPTGLANEKLFF. DNA of the CDR3: TGTGCCAGCAGTCCAACAGGGCTGGCTAATGAAAAACTGTTTTTT.

This chain joins TRBV20-1 and TRBJ2-4; D is perhaps TRBD2 (5 bases). This CDR3 region has 16 residues. CDR1 DFQATT and CDR2 SNEGSKA come from the germline V gene (reference sequence). Trimming took 3 bases from V and 1 from J, leaving 16 bases between them. CDR3 sequence (DNA): TGCAGTGCTAGTACCCTAGCTATTTACGCCAAAAACATTCAGTACTTC. Its translation: CSASTLAIYAKNIQYF.

This clone has a handful of counts. The rearrangement joins TRBV4-3 to TRBJ2-7; 12 positions agree with TRBD2. The V segment lost 0 bases and the J segment 0 bases; nucleotides outside the gene matches: 6. CDR1 and CDR2 (germline): LGHNA, YSLEER. This CDR3 is built from 18 residues. In nucleotides, the CDR3 is TGCGCCAGCAGCCAAGATATGGCTAGCGGGGGGGACTCCTACGAGCAGTACTTC. It translates to CASSQDMASGGDSYEQYF.

The chain couples TRBV2 to TRBJ2-1, with 12 bases matching TRBD2. V was pared by 8 bases and J by 8 bases, with 7 bases of the junction left unmatched. This CDR3 is built from 14 residues. Germline V gene lookup returns CDR1 SNHLY and CDR2 FYNNEI. CDR3 loop: CASLRTSGVYEQFF. The CDR3 DNA sequence: TGTGCCAGCCTTAGGACTAGCGGGGTTTATGAGCAGTTCTTC.

V is TRBV2 and J is TRBJ2-2, with D unclear. V dropped 0 bases and J dropped 5 bases, with 10 bases sitting between them. The CDR3 sequence is 15 residues long. Germline V gene sequence: CDR1 SNHLY, CDR2 FYNNEI. Here the CDR3 DNA reads TGTGCCAGCAGTGAAGCATCTGTATTAACCGGGGAGCTGTTTTTT. Translating it yields CASSEASVLTGELFF.

This sequence joins TRBV10-3 and TRBJ2-7; 11 nucleotides align to TRBD2. Germline V lookup: CDR1 ENHRY, CDR2 SYGVKD. This CDR3 has 14 amino acids. Trimming at V came to 3 bases and at J to 6 bases, leaving 4 bases not matched to a gene. CDR3: CAISDTSGGGEQYF. CDR3 in DNA: TGTGCCATCAGTGACACTAGCGGGGGTGGCGAGCAGTACTTC.

V is TRBV5-5 and J is TRBJ2-6; D ambiguous. V shed 6 bases and J shed 0 bases, with 7 bases lying between them. Germline loops: CDR1 SGHKS, CDR2 YYEKEE (reference sequence). This CDR3 is 14 amino acids long. In DNA form, the CDR3 reads TGTGCCAGCAACCCGGGCTCTGGGGCCAACGTCCTGACTTTC. Protein: CASNPGSGANVLTF. The complete variable domain, with remaining parts taken from reference TRBV5-5 and TRBJ2-6, reads DAGVTQSPTHLIKTRGQQVTLRCSPISGHKSVSWYQQVLGQGPQFIFQYYEKEERGRGNFPDRFSARQFPNYSSELNVNALLLGDSALYLCASNPGSGANVLTFGAGSRLTVL.

This chain links TRBV7-2 with TRBJ2-3; 7 bases align to TRBD2. There are 15 residues in the CDR3. J was trimmed by 2 bases and V by 4 bases; bases with no gene match: 6. Germline V gene data show CDR1 as SGHTA and CDR2 as FQGNSA. The CDR3 spells CASSSRGLSTDTQYF. CDR3 DNA: TGTGCCAGCAGCTCCCGGGGACTATCCACAGATACGCAGTATTTT.

The J gene is TRBJ2-3, the V gene TRBV9; 10 bases are shared with TRBD2. The germline V gene encodes CDR1 SGDLS and CDR2 YYNGEE. V lost 1 base, J lost 5 bases, and 4 bases stayed unmatched. The CDR3 spans 15 residues. CDR3 nucleotides: TGTGCCAGCAGCGTACTAGCGGGGGAAGGAGATACGCAGTATTTT. The encoded protein is CASSVLAGEGDTQYF. Looking up the rest from reference TRBV9 and TRBJ2-3 gives the full variable domain: DSGVTQTPKHLITATGQRVTLRCSPRSGDLSVYWYQQSLDQGLQFLIQYYNGEERAKGNILERFSAQQFPDLHSELNLSSLELGDSALYFCASSVLAGEGDTQYFGPGTRLTVL.

V usage is TRBV6-5 and J usage is TRBJ2-7; 10 bases line up with TRBD2. V shed 6 bases and J 4 bases; nucleotides not matched to a gene: 9. The CDR3 consists of 15 residues. Germline V gene lookup returns CDR1 MNHEY and CDR2 SVGAGI. The CDR3 DNA is TGTGCCAGCAGCCCCCTAGCGGGGGTAAGGTACGAGCAGTACTTC. Protein sequence: CASSPLAGVRYEQYF.

This clone was counted once. The chain employs TRBV7-2 and TRBJ1-2; 7 positions match TRBD1. The CDR3 consists of 13 residues. Trimming cost V 5 bases and J 1 base; bases outside gene matches: 1. Germline-derived CDR1 and CDR2 are SGHTA and FQGNSA. CDR3 amino acids: CASSRDSNYGYTF. DNA of the CDR3: TGTGCCAGCAGCCGGGACAGTAACTATGGCTACACCTTC.

The genes are TRBV4-1 and TRBJ2-1; 9 nucleotides agree with TRBD1. CDR3 length: 15 residues. Germline V gives CDR1 MGHRA, CDR2 YSYEKL. The ends lost 4 bases at V and 6 bases at J; junction bases unmatched: 7. This CDR3 is CASSLGQGDGNEQFF. As DNA, the CDR3 is TGCGCCAGCAGCCTGGGACAGGGTGACGGCAATGAGCAGTTCTTC.

The sample holds one count of this clone. The chain carries TRBV6-5 and TRBJ1-5; D might be TRBD1 (5 bases). CDR3 size: 15 residues. Germline lookup yields CDR1 MNHEY and CDR2 SVGAGI. Trimming cost V 8 bases and J 9 bases, with 23 bases left between them. The CDR3 here is CASCPGTAPGGPQHF. In DNA, the CDR3 is TGTGCCAGCTGCCCCGGGACGGCTCCCGGGGGGCCCCAGCATTTT.

V usage is TRBV19 and J usage is TRBJ1-5; D call uncertain. V was shortened by 5 bases and J by 1 base, with 6 bases between the two germline ends. From germline, CDR1 is LNHDA and CDR2 SQIVND (reference sequence). This CDR3 is built from 13 residues. CDR3: CASSLTSNQPQHF. The CDR3 DNA reads as TGTGCCAGTAGTCTAACCAGCAATCAGCCCCAGCATTTT.

V gene TRBV16 combines with J gene TRBJ1-2, with TRBD1 matching over 7 bases. V lost 1 base and J lost 1; bases outside the gene matches: 9. Germline V gene sequence: CDR1 KGHSY, CDR2 FQNENV. This CDR3 comprises 17 residues. The CDR3 region is CASSQWGQTAGNYGYTF. For the CDR3, the DNA is TGTGCCAGCAGCCAATGGGGACAGACCGCCGGTAACTATGGCTACACCTTC. Complete variable domain (other parts from reference TRBV16 and TRBJ1-2): GEEVAQTPKHLVRGEGQKAKLYCAPIKGHSYVFWYQQVLKNEFKFLISFQNENVFDETGMPKERFSAKCLPNSPCSLEIQATKLEDSAVYFCASSQWGQTAGNYGYTFGSGTRLTVV.

This sequence joins TRBV5-6 and TRBJ2-5, with 8 bases fitting TRBD2. Per the germline V gene, CDR1 is SGHDT and CDR2 is YYEEEE. This CDR3 comprises 16 residues. The V and J ends lost 4 bases and 1 base, in that order; junction bases with no gene match: 9. The CDR3 DNA reads as TGTGCCAGCAGCGCGAGGGTAGCGGGGCGCCAAGAGACCCAGTACTTC. Encoded protein: CASSARVAGRQETQYF.